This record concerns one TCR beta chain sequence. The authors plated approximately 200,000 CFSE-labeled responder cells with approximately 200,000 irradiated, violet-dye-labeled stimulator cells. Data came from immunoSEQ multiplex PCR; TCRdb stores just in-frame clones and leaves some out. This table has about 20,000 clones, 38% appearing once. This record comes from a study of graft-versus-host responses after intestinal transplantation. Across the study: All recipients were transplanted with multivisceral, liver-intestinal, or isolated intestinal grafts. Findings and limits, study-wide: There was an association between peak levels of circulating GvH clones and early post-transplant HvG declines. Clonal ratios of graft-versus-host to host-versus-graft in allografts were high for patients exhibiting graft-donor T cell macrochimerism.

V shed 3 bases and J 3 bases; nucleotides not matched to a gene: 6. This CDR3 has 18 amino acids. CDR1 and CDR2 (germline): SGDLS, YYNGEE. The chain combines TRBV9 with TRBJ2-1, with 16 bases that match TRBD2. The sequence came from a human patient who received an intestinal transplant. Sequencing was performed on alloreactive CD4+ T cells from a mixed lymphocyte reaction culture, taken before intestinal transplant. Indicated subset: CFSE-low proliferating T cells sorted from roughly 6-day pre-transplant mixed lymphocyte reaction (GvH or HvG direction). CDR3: CASSGGTSGGALYNEQFF. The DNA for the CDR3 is TGTGCCAGCAGCGGGGGGACTAGCGGGGGGGCCCTCTACAATGAGCAGTTCTTC.